The next 32 T cell receptor beta chains were all read from a single sample in a study of prognosis after radiotherapy for stage I lung cancer. Genomic DNA provided the template from which TCR beta CDR3 was amplified by two-round multiplex PCR. Every TRBV and TRBJ gene had its own specific primer in first-round PCR. TCRdb reprocessed the multiplex PCR reads via MiXCR and lists one record per CDR3 protein. The data show more than 30,000 distinct CDR3 sequences, with around 43% seen just once and roughly 15% held by the top ten. Source: PBMCs, taken before or after stereotactic body radiation therapy (not recorded which). The source of these receptors is a donor of 50 years or more with non-small cell lung cancer.

The chain has TRBV13 and TRBJ2-3; perhaps TRBD2 as D (6 bases). CDR3 length: 17 amino acids. Germline assignment: CDR1 PRHDT and CDR2 FYEKMQ (reference sequence). The V end lost 5 bases, the J end lost 2 bases, and 20 bases lay between the germline ends. The CDR3 loop reads CASSPSLALVLTDTQYF. The CDR3 DNA reads as TGTGCCAGCAGCCCCAGTCTAGCGTTAGTTCTCACAGATACGCAGTATTTT. Full variable domain (missing parts from reference TRBV13 and TRBJ2-3): AAGVIQSPRHLIKEKRETATLKCYPIPRHDTVYWYQQGPGQDPQFLISFYEKMQSDKGSIPDRFSAQQFSDYHSELNMSSLELGDSALYFCASSPSLALVLTDTQYFGPGTRLTVL.

This clonotype is medium-sized by share. This sequence joins TRBV12-3 or TRBV12-4 and TRBJ1-3; D is uncertain. V lost 6 bases and J 2 bases, leaving 5 bases between the germline ends. The CDR3 runs 12 residues. The CDR3 DNA sequence: TGTGCCAGCAGCGGGCCTGGAAACACCATATATTTT. Its protein is CASSGPGNTIYF.

This clonotype was observed many times. V gene TRBV29-1 combines with J gene TRBJ2-7; the D gene is possibly TRBD2 (5 bases). Germline assignment: CDR1 SQVTM and CDR2 ANQGSEA. V dropped 6 bases and J dropped 5 bases, with 14 bases sitting between them. The CDR3 totals 12 residues. CDR3 sequence reads: CSVGLPDHEQYF. CDR3 DNA sequence: TGCAGCGTCGGACTCCCGGACCACGAGCAGTACTTC.

As for this clonotype: This likely stems from a read error, as it lies one base from a far larger clone. This rearrangement joins TRBV6-5 to TRBJ2-1, with 13 bases aligning to TRBD2. Germline assignment: CDR1 MNHEY and CDR2 SVGAGI. The CDR3 loop spans 16 amino acids. J was trimmed by 5 bases and V by 2 bases; bases with no gene match: 3. The CDR3 nucleotides read TGTGCCAGCAGTTACCTGGGACTAGCGGGAAACAATGAGCAGTTCTTC. It translates to CASSYLGLAGNNEQFF.

A word on this clonotype: A far larger clone lies a single base away; this is likely a read error. The chain recombines TRBV6-4 with TRBJ2-5; TRBD2 agrees at 7 bases. V was clipped by 5 bases and J by 3 bases; unmatched bases: 15. CDR1 and CDR2 from the germline V gene are MRHNA and SNTAGT. CDR3 length: 17 residues. Written as DNA, the CDR3 is TGTGCCAGCAGTCCAAGACGGGACGGGGGGAGAGAAGAGACCCAGTACTTC. This sequence encodes CASSPRRDGGREETQYF.

Turning to this clonotype: A far larger clone lies a single base away; this is likely a read error. V usage is TRBV7-9 and J usage is TRBJ2-5; the D gene is possibly TRBD1 (6 bases). This CDR3 is built from 14 residues. CDR1 and CDR2 (germline): SEHNR, FQNEAQ (reference sequence). CDR3 in amino acids: CASSATGCQETQYF. CDR3 nucleotides: TGTGCTAGCAGCGCAACAGGGTGCCAAGAGACCCAGTACTTC.

By sample share, this clonotype is medium-sized. This sequence joins TRBV30 and TRBJ1-1, with a possible D match to TRBD1 (5 bases). The germline V and J ends were trimmed by 3 bases and 0 bases, with 14 bases remaining between them. Germline V lookup: CDR1 GTSNPN, CDR2 SVGIG (reference sequence). The CDR3 is made up of 15 amino acids. This CDR3 reads CAWRGAGFMNTEAFF. For the CDR3, the DNA is TGTGCCTGGAGGGGTGCAGGGTTTATGAACACTGAAGCTTTCTTT. The full variable domain, with the rest looked up from reference TRBV30 and TRBJ1-1, is SQTIHQWPATLVQPVGSPLSLECTVEGTSNPNLYWYRQAAGRGLQLLFYSVGIGQISSEVPQNLSASRPQDRQFILSSKKLLLSDSGFYLCAWRGAGFMNTEAFFGQGTRLTVV.

The sample holds one count of this clonotype. The junction and the germline gene differ at one end; a read error may be behind it. The rearrangement joins TRBV6-9 to TRBJ2-6; 13 positions match TRBD2. Germline-derived CDR1 and CDR2 are MNHGY and SVAAGI. The CDR3 is 17 amino acids. The CDR3 loop reads CAGSGTSGTSGANVLTF. CDR3 in DNA: TGTGCCGGCAGTGGGACTAGCGGGACGTCTGGGGCCAACGTCCTGACTTTC.

As concerns this clonotype: A far more abundant clone sits one base away, making this likely a read error. The missing conserved phenylalanine or tryptophan at the end of this CDR3 makes a read error likely. This rearrangement joins TRBV6-8 to TRBJ2-2; D gene ambiguous. V lost 11 bases, J lost 4 bases, and 11 bases lay in between. Germline V gives CDR1 MNHGY, CDR2 SAAAGT. The length of the CDR3 is 12 residues. The CDR3 region has the DNA TGTGCCGGGTCTACCCTCACCGGGGAGCTGTTTCTT. It yields the protein CAGSTLTGELFL.

In its sample, this clonotype was seen once. The genes are TRBV20-1 and TRBJ1-5; no definite D call. Germline CDR1 reads DFQATT; CDR2 reads SNEGSKA (reference sequence). This CDR3 region has 13 residues. Between the trimmed V and J ends, which lost 0 bases and 7 bases, there was a span of 10 bases. The CDR3 here is CSARDPGQQPQHF. The CDR3 DNA reads TGCAGTGCTAGAGATCCAGGTCAACAGCCCCAGCATTTT.

This clonotype was observed many times. The genes are TRBV4-1 and TRBJ2-3, with unresolved D. There are 13 residues in the CDR3. The germline CDR1 and CDR2 sequences are MGHRA and YSYEKL. The V gene lost 1 base and the J gene lost 4 bases, with 6 bases spanning the gap. CDR3 coding DNA: TGCGCCAGCAGCCAAGTTCGCTCAGATACGCAGTATTTT. Its translation is CASSQVRSDTQYF.

The V call is TRBV10-3, the J call TRBJ2-3; D is perhaps TRBD2 (6 bases). The CDR3 runs 14 residues. V lost 4 bases and J 6 bases, leaving 14 bases between the germline ends. In germline, CDR1 is ENHRY, CDR2 SYGVKD. In nucleotides, the CDR3 is TGTGCCATCAGTGGTAAAGCGGGCTCCGATACGCAGTATTTT. It yields the protein CAISGKAGSDTQYF.

The table lists this clonotype with many counts. The chain uses TRBV20-1 and TRBJ2-7, with 9 bases matching TRBD1. Germline CDR1 DFQATT, CDR2 SNEGSKA (reference sequence). The CDR3 is 15 residues long. Unmatched junction bases numbered 9, after V lost 3 bases and J lost 3 bases. The CDR3 region is CSASPGQGSLYEQYF. CDR3 in DNA: TGCAGTGCTAGTCCGGGACAGGGTTCCCTCTACGAGCAGTACTTC.

This clonotype occurred a few times. V and J are TRBV14 and TRBJ1-1; 7 bases match TRBD1. The junction had 4 bases not matched to a gene; V was cut back by 0 bases and J by 3 bases. This CDR3 has 15 residues. Germline CDR1 and CDR2: SGHDN and FVKESK. CDR3 bases: TGTGCCAGCAGCCAAGATACAGGGGAACACACTGAAGCTTTCTTT. Amino acids: CASSQDTGEHTEAFF. The variable domain in full, with the rest retrieved from reference TRBV14 and TRBJ1-1, is EAGVTQFPSHSVIEKGQTVTLRCDPISGHDNLYWYRRVMGKEIKFLLHFVKESKQDESGMPNNRFLAERTGGTYSTLKVQPAELEDSGVYFCASSQDTGEHTEAFFGQGTRLTVV.

On this clonotype: One base separates it from a far larger clone, so it is likely a read error. J is TRBJ1-1 and V is TRBV5-1; 11 nucleotides line up with TRBD1. The J call may be in error: the DNA end matches TRBJ2-3 better. CDR3 size: 16 residues. Germline CDR1 is SGHRS and CDR2 is YFSETQ. CDR3 nucleotides: TGCGCCAGCAGCTTGGGGGGGACAGGGGGGACACATACGCAGTATTTT. Protein: CASSLGGTGGTHTQYF.

The V gene is TRBV27, the J gene TRBJ2-7; 8 bases line up with TRBD2. With 6 bases clipped from V and 5 bases from J, the junction kept 9 bases outside the gene matches. This CDR3 region has 14 residues. CDR1 MNHEY and CDR2 SMNVEV come from the germline V gene (reference sequence). In nucleotides, the CDR3 is TGTGCCAGCAGACCTGGGACGGGGGGGGACGAGCAGTACTTC. Its protein is CASRPGTGGDEQYF.

In this sample, this clonotype turned up many times. The chain links TRBV5-1 to TRBJ1-1, with TRBD1 matching over 10 bases. V dropped 3 bases and J dropped 5; count of bases not matched to a gene: 1. The CDR3 has 13 residues. Germline V gene sequence: CDR1 SGHRS, CDR2 YFSETQ. The CDR3 DNA is TGCGCCAGCAGCTGGGACAGGGGTACTGAAGCTTTCTTT. This sequence encodes CASSWDRGTEAFF.

V and J are TRBV5-1 and TRBJ2-3; 7 nucleotides line up with TRBD2. The CDR3 length is 15 residues. Germline V gene data show CDR1 as SGHRS and CDR2 as YFSETQ. Trimming removed 2 bases from V and 4 bases from J; junction bases left unmatched: 7. CDR3 in amino acids: CASSLSGGRADTQYF. The CDR3 DNA reads as TGCGCCAGCAGCTTATCGGGAGGAAGGGCAGATACGCAGTATTTT.

This clonotype has a count of ten or more. The chain's CDR3 is CASSLEQLTYEQYF. The CDR3 DNA follows: TGTGCCAGCAGCTTAGAACAACTAACTTACGAGCAGTACTTC. J is TRBJ2-7 and V is TRBV5-5; D gene uncertain. Per germline, CDR1 SGHKS and CDR2 YYEKEE (reference sequence). Trimming shortened V by 2 bases and J by 4 bases, and 13 bases separated the two germline ends. The CDR3 is made up of 14 amino acids.

Many counts were recorded for this clonotype. CDR3 residues: CASSSVGELFF. As DNA, the CDR3 is TGTGCCAGCAGCAGCGTAGGGGAGCTGTTTTTT. The chain links TRBV7-6 to TRBJ2-2; D unclear. V gave up 5 bases and J gave up 8 bases, with 6 bases separating them. This CDR3 region has 11 residues. Germline-derived CDR1 and CDR2 are SGHVS and FNYEAQ.

The chain is built from TRBV6-1 and TRBJ1-1; TRBD1 agrees at 7 bases. Per the germline V gene, CDR1 is MNHNS and CDR2 is SASEGT. This CDR3 is built from 14 residues. The junction had 8 bases not matched to a gene; V was cut back by 9 bases and J by 1 base. The CDR3 region has the DNA TGTGCCAGTATAAAGGACAGGAGGAACACTGAAGCTTTCTTT. This gives the protein CASIKDRRNTEAFF.

V is TRBV6-2 or TRBV6-3 and J is TRBJ1-6, with no clear D. Germline lookup yields CDR1 MNHEY and CDR2 SVGEGT. The ends were cut back, 10 bases at V and 9 bases at J, with 28 bases in the middle. The CDR3 sequence is 17 residues long. The CDR3 sequence: CANIWERASPVASPLHF. The CDR3 DNA reads as TGTGCCAACATCTGGGAAAGGGCGTCTCCAGTAGCTTCACCCCTCCACTTT.

Ten or more counts support this clonotype. The rearrangement links TRBV25-1 to TRBJ2-3; D is possibly TRBD2 (5 bases). V lost 4 bases and J 3 bases, leaving 17 bases between the germline ends. The CDR3 runs 16 residues. The germline V gene encodes CDR1 MGHDK and CDR2 SYGVNS. The CDR3 region is CASSGFGGSGTDTQYF. The CDR3 DNA reads TGTGCCAGCAGTGGGTTTGGTGGGAGTGGGACAGATACGCAGTATTTT. The full variable domain, its missing parts supplied by reference TRBV25-1 and TRBJ2-3, is EADIYQTPRYLVIGTGKKITLECSQTMGHDKMYWYQQDPGMELHLIHYSYGVNSTEKGDLSSESTVSRIRTEHFPLTLESARPSHTSQYLCASSGFGGSGTDTQYFGPGTRLTVL.

On this clonotype itself: At one end, the junction sequence differs from germline, possibly due to a read error. This chain uses TRBV7-3 with TRBJ2-2, with 9 bases aligning to TRBD1. CDR1 and CDR2 (germline): SGHTA, FQGTGA. The CDR3 runs to 23 residues. The CDR3 protein is CASSLTVSASFFRSRQGVRGAVF. CDR3 DNA: TGTGCCAGCAGCTTAACGGTTTCGGCCTCGTTCTTTCGGTCCAGACAGGGGGTGCGGGGAGCTGTTTTT.

At least ten counts were recorded for this clonotype. The chain links TRBV29-1 to TRBJ2-3, with D uncertain. CDR1 is SQVTM, CDR2 ANQGSEA, per germline. CDR3 length: 12 residues. Trimming removed 6 bases at V and 1 base at J, with 8 bases between. CDR3 region: CSVVKGTDTQYF. CDR3 nucleotides: TGCAGCGTGGTCAAAGGCACAGATACGCAGTATTTT.

In the case of this clonotype: This is likely an artifact of a read error, given a far larger clone one base away. The V and J genes are TRBV6-9 and TRBJ1-6; possible D gene TRBD1, 6 bases. CDR1 is MNHGY and CDR2 is SVAAGI in the germline V gene. The CDR3 is 17 amino acids. Trimming removed 8 bases from V and 1 base from J, with 18 bases in between. This CDR3 reads CASLTVGRGSYNSPLHF. CDR3 DNA sequence: TGTGCCAGCCTAACGGTAGGGAGGGGGTCCTATAATTCACCCCTCCACTTT.

The chain combines TRBV7-9 with TRBJ2-7, with TRBD2 matching over 9 bases. V was clipped by 4 bases and J by 0 bases; unmatched bases: 1. CDR1 SEHNR and CDR2 FQNEAQ come from the germline V gene (reference sequence). The CDR3 consists of 14 residues. The CDR3 loop reads CASSSSGDSYEQYF. The CDR3 coding sequence is TGTGCCAGCAGCTCTAGCGGGGACTCCTACGAGCAGTACTTC.

A remark on this clonotype: Germline is not matched at one junction end, which may reflect a read error. The chain combines TRBV11-2 with TRBJ2-3; D is unresolved. Per the germline V gene, CDR1 is SGHAT and CDR2 is FQNNGV. CDR3 length: 14 residues. DNA of the CDR3: TGTGCCAGCAGCTTACGACCCACCACATATACTCAGTATTTT. Amino acid sequence: CASSLRPTTYTQYF.

Regarding this clonotype: Only one base separates this from a far larger clonotype, so it likely reflects a read error. The V and J genes are TRBV6-2 or TRBV6-3 and TRBJ2-6; D not certain. Germline V gives CDR1 MNHEY, CDR2 SVGEGT. The CDR3 has 17 amino acids. The V end was cut by 2 bases, the J end by 0 bases, with 11 bases between. The CDR3 DNA reads as TGTGCCAGCAGTTACCACGCGGTCTCCTCTGGGGCCAACGTCCTGACTTTC. It translates to CASSYHAVSSGANVLTF.

This clonotype occurred many times. The CDR3 DNA is TGTGCCAGCAGCCAAGAGTCGGGGACGGACACCGGGGAGCTGTTTTTT. It is translated as CASSQESGTDTGELFF. The chain links TRBV4-2 to TRBJ2-2; D may match TRBD1 or TRBD2 (5 bases each). The germline CDR1 and CDR2 sequences are LGHNA and YNFKEQ. CDR3 size: 16 residues. V was trimmed by 0 bases and J by 3 bases, leaving 11 bases between them.

In its sample, this clonotype ranks as medium-sized. The chain carries TRBV12-3 or TRBV12-4 and TRBJ1-2; 8 bases are shared with TRBD1. Trimming removed 6 bases from V and 4 bases from J; junction bases left unmatched: 7. The CDR3 runs to 14 residues. CDR3 region: CASRSRTGPYGYTF. CDR3 sequence (DNA): TGTGCCAGCAGATCCAGGACAGGGCCCTATGGCTACACCTTC.

Comment on this clonotype: Since a far larger clone is one base different, this is likely a read error. The chain joins TRBV6-4 to TRBJ2-6; D possibly uses TRBD1 or TRBD2 (5 bases each). This CDR3 has 17 residues. The V gene's germline CDR1 is MRHNA and CDR2 SNTAGT. The CDR3 reads CASSYGTSVSGANLLTF. The CDR3 nucleotides read TGTGCCAGCAGTTACGGGACGAGTGTGTCCGGGGCCAACCTCCTGACTTTC.